These 5 T cell receptor beta chains came from one sample sequenced in a study of blood T cell repertoires in COVID-19. Produced via immunoSEQ multiplex PCR; TCRdb's table is partial and in-frame only. The top ten clones hold about 2.2% of a sample with fewer than 300,000 clones, approximately 89% of them seen once. Material for sequencing was peripheral blood. The origin of the receptors is a woman in her 30s with COVID-19, enrolled during active disease.

The chain links TRBV11-2 to TRBJ1-3; D ambiguous. The length of the CDR3 is 14 residues. Germline lookup yields CDR1 SGHAT and CDR2 FQNNGV. V was clipped by 1 base and J by 2 bases, with 6 bases between them. CDR3 DNA sequence: TGTGCCAGCAGCTTAGGAACACCTGGAAACACCATATATTTT. This translates into CASSLGTPGNTIYF.

V usage is TRBV6-5 and J usage is TRBJ1-2; 9 bases fit TRBD1. The CDR3 is 15 amino acids. Germline trimming cut 5 bases from V and 3 bases from J; bases unmatched to any gene: 7. Germline loops: CDR1 MNHEY, CDR2 SVGAGI. CDR3 loop: CASSHPQGADYGYTF. CDR3 DNA: TGTGCCAGCAGTCATCCACAGGGGGCCGACTATGGCTACACCTTC.

CDR3 coding DNA: TGCGCCAGCAGCCCCTCTAGCACCTTCTCTGGGGCCAACGTCCTGACTTTC. Translated, it gives CASSPSSTFSGANVLTF. The chain employs TRBV4-1 and TRBJ2-6, with D perhaps matching TRBD2 (5 bases). Germline loops: CDR1 MGHRA, CDR2 YSYEKL. The CDR3 totals 17 residues. Trimming removed 4 bases from V and 0 bases from J, with 13 bases in between.

The genes are TRBV19 and TRBJ1-3, with TRBD1 identical over 7 bases. Germline V CDR1 and CDR2: LNHDA, SQIVND (reference sequence). The V and J ends lost 4 bases and 0 bases, in that order; junction bases with no gene match: 0. The CDR3 is 14 amino acids. CDR3 loop: CASSTGGSGNTIYF. CDR3 DNA sequence: TGTGCCAGTAGTACAGGGGGCTCTGGAAACACCATATATTTT.

This chain links TRBV5-1 with TRBJ2-1; a weak D match, TRBD2 (6 bases). The V gene lost 0 bases and the J gene lost 1 base, with 11 bases spanning the gap. The CDR3 sequence is 16 residues long. Germline V gene sequence: CDR1 SGHRS, CDR2 YFSETQ. The CDR3 nucleotides are TGCGCCAGCAGCTTGGATCCGGGAGAGTCCTACAATGAGCAGTTCTTC. It yields the protein CASSLDPGESYNEQFF.